This T cell receptor (beta chain) was observed in a study of cytomegalovirus exposure and HLA in healthy donors. This CDR3 spans 13 amino acids. V lost 5 bases, J lost 5 bases, and 4 bases stayed unmatched. Per the germline V gene, CDR1 is SEHNR and CDR2 is FQNEAQ (reference sequence). A multiplex PCR was run with 60 Vbeta primers and 13 Jbeta primers. Sequencing was performed with immunoSEQ multiplex PCR; in TCRdb, only in-frame clones are kept and a portion is missing. Of about 140,000 clones detected, roughly 83% appear once; the ten largest clones hold 2.5% to 3.5%. Regarding the study as a whole: In an earlier analysis, productive rearrangement rates for most beta V segments clustered near 87% or 30%. A later analysis reportedly found that, within productive TCRs, an Asian-associated ancestry cluster had fewer N-insertions than the mean observed across the roughly 700 donors. TCR beta V- and J-gene trimming was later associated with a missense DCLRE1C variant. Immune exposure data for these donors was limited to CMV serostatus.

As to this clone: The target antigen is unknown.

The genes are TRBV7-9 and TRBJ1-1; 8 bases fit TRBD1. Sequencing input: PBMCs. The clonotype comes from a female donor in good health and CMV-seronegative. CDR3 protein: CASSPNRGTEAFF. Here the CDR3 DNA reads TGTGCCAGCAGCCCAAACAGGGGGACTGAAGCTTTCTTT.